A single sample gave rise to the 5 T cell receptor beta chains below, sequenced in a study of PD-1 blockade in classical Hodgkin lymphoma. Profiled with immunoSEQ multiplex PCR; TCRdb holds only in-frame clones, not every one. The data contain approximately 20,000 clones, approximately 80% of them singletons. Regarding time point: cycle 4 day 1 (C4D1), after 6 weeks of nivolumab. All trial patients relapsed after autologous stem cell transplantation. The sample consisted of peripheral blood mononuclear cells (PBMCs), taken before the fourth cycle of nivolumab. The receptors derive from a human donor with classical Hodgkin lymphoma.

This clone was counted only a few times. The V gene is TRBV5-1, the J gene TRBJ1-6, with 7 bases aligning to TRBD1. The V gene's germline CDR1 is SGHRS and CDR2 YFSETQ. V lost 4 bases and J lost 9; bases outside the gene matches: 7. CDR3 length: 14 residues. Here the CDR3 DNA reads TGCGCCAGCAGCCCCGGACAGGTGGGTTCACCCCTCCACTTT. Protein sequence: CASSPGQVGSPLHF.

The chain uses TRBV6-1 and TRBJ2-7; maybe TRBD1 (5 bases). The CDR3 totals 13 residues. Trimming left V 4 bases short and J 4 bases short, with 11 bases between. Germline V gene sequence: CDR1 MNHNS, CDR2 SASEGT. The DNA for the CDR3 is TGTGCCAGCAGTGGCCCCCCAGGGTACGAGCAGTACTTC. Protein product: CASSGPPGYEQYF.

This clone showed up just a few times. J is TRBJ2-1 and V is TRBV7-2, with 8 bases aligning to TRBD2. The junction had 10 bases not matched to a gene; V was cut back by 5 bases and J by 4 bases. Per germline, CDR1 SGHTA and CDR2 FQGNSA. CDR3 size: 16 residues. The CDR3: CASSPPGGGAYNEQFF. The CDR3, as DNA: TGTGCCAGCAGCCCGCCCGGGGGGGGAGCGTACAATGAGCAGTTCTTC.

The chain has TRBV9 and TRBJ2-7, with TRBD1 matching 9 bases. The CDR3 length is 15 residues. Looked up from germline, CDR1 is SGDLS and CDR2 is YYNGEE. The V and J ends lost 5 bases and 0 bases, in that order; junction bases with no gene match: 6. The DNA of the CDR3 is TGTGCCAGCAGTCCCGGGACAGGGTACTCCTACGAGCAGTACTTC. This translates into CASSPGTGYSYEQYF.

This clone is medium-sized in the sample. V usage is TRBV6-1 and J usage is TRBJ2-1; no firm D call. Germline-derived CDR1 and CDR2 are MNHNS and SASEGT. V lost 0 bases and J lost 9, with 9 bases in between. The CDR3 contains 13 residues. The CDR3 region is CASSEAWVSEQFF. CDR3 nucleotides: TGTGCCAGCAGTGAAGCGTGGGTTAGTGAGCAGTTCTTC.